The present T cell receptor (beta chain) was sequenced within a study of control samples from healthy donors and cancer patients. The repertoire was sequenced with immunoSEQ multiplex PCR; TCRdb's copy has only in-frame clones and lacks some. The sample includes about 130,000 clones, 92% of them seen just once. This CDR3 is 15 amino acids long. V dropped 3 bases and J dropped 0 bases, with 8 bases sitting between them. Germline CDR1 is MNHEY and CDR2 is SMNVEV (reference sequence). This chain joins TRBV27 and TRBJ2-2; TRBD1 might be the D (5 bases). The source is a man older than 75 with head and neck cancer. The sample comprised PBMCs. The CDR3 sequence is CASSFSGPNTGELFF. Written as DNA, the CDR3 is TGTGCCAGCAGTTTTTCAGGGCCGAACACCGGGGAGCTGTTTTTT.